This is a list of T cell receptor beta chains from one sample in a study of monozygotic twins with inflammatory bowel disease. TCRdb reprocessed the 5' RACE reads and stores each CDR3 protein as one record, lacking DNA. Found here are 88,000 or so distinct CDR3 sequences; the top ten clones hold around 7%. Sequencing was performed on blood. These receptors all stem from a human donor with ulcerative colitis or Crohn's disease, or a healthy co-twin of an affected twin (not recorded which). CDR3s include the opening cysteine and the closing phenylalanine or tryptophan. Each record gives: J gene, V gene, CDR3 protein.

j_gene: TRBJ2-1; v_gene: TRBV5-1; CDR3aa: CASSLAAAGGPFEQFF
j_gene: TRBJ2-1; v_gene: TRBV5-4; CDR3aa: CASSPGTEIRNEQFF
j_gene: TRBJ2-1; v_gene: TRBV18; CDR3aa: CASSPSAGGLNEQFF
j_gene: TRBJ2-7; v_gene: TRBV7-2; CDR3aa: CASSFGQVFSGYEQYF
j_gene: TRBJ2-3; v_gene: TRBV25-1; CDR3aa: CASSDRAGTGTDTQYF
j_gene: TRBJ2-7; v_gene: TRBV7-9; CDR3aa: CASSSHQTSGSSYEQYF
j_gene: TRBJ2-6; v_gene: TRBV7-8; CDR3aa: CASSPSRVLTF
j_gene: TRBJ2-7; v_gene: TRBV7-2; CDR3aa: CASSLPAYEQYF
j_gene: TRBJ2-5; v_gene: TRBV7-9; CDR3aa: CASSPPEGARETQYF
j_gene: TRBJ1-2; v_gene: TRBV6-5; CDR3aa: CASSYSEGAGGYTF
j_gene: TRBJ2-3; v_gene: TRBV7-6; CDR3aa: CASSWALEGGADTQYF
j_gene: TRBJ1-2; v_gene: TRBV25-1; CDR3aa: CASSEMSGDGGYTF
j_gene: TRBJ1-1; v_gene: TRBV7-2; CDR3aa: CASSASGYRLTMNTEAFF
j_gene: TRBJ1-1; v_gene: TRBV29-1; CDR3aa: CSVRSVDLNTEAFF
j_gene: TRBJ1-5; v_gene: TRBV20-1; CDR3aa: CSAVSGDQPQHF
j_gene: TRBJ2-7; v_gene: TRBV29-1; CDR3aa: CSVRREYLDEQYF
j_gene: TRBJ1-1; v_gene: TRBV19; CDR3aa: CASRGDRIKVHNTEAFF
j_gene: TRBJ1-1; v_gene: TRBV10-3; CDR3aa: CAISESHLTEAFF
j_gene: TRBJ1-6; v_gene: TRBV11-2; CDR3aa: CASSLDGSTYSPLHF
j_gene: TRBJ2-5; v_gene: TRBV5-4; CDR3aa: CATGTGGETQYF
j_gene: TRBJ1-1; v_gene: TRBV3-1; CDR3aa: CASSPRGRSAQAFF
j_gene: TRBJ2-2; v_gene: TRBV7-9; CDR3aa: CAENSRTGELFF
j_gene: TRBJ2-1; v_gene: TRBV2; CDR3aa: CASGEQGSVNEQFF
j_gene: TRBJ1-1; v_gene: TRBV27; CDR3aa: CATLVPGQGKYNTEAFF
j_gene: TRBJ1-2; v_gene: TRBV19; CDR3aa: CASSKAGPSDGYTF
j_gene: TRBJ1-1; v_gene: TRBV6-1; CDR3aa: CASSDRGLLTEAFF
j_gene: TRBJ1-1; v_gene: TRBV7-9; CDR3aa: CASSTTPGQPLEAFF
j_gene: TRBJ1-2; v_gene: TRBV29-1; CDR3aa: CSAEAQSYGYTF
j_gene: TRBJ1-1; v_gene: TRBV28; CDR3aa: CASSLTTGNTEAFF
j_gene: TRBJ1-1; v_gene: TRBV3-1; CDR3aa: CASSQTRVNTEAFF
j_gene: TRBJ2-1; v_gene: TRBV29-1; CDR3aa: CSVEDAPGLSSYNEQFF
j_gene: TRBJ1-4; v_gene: TRBV13; CDR3aa: CASSSDRGPEKLFF
j_gene: TRBJ1-1; v_gene: TRBV5-1; CDR3aa: CASSPRGGTEAFF
j_gene: TRBJ2-7; v_gene: TRBV6-1; CDR3aa: CASSEQWDRRAYEQYF
j_gene: TRBJ1-1; v_gene: TRBV5-4; CDR3aa: CASKGYVENTEAFF
j_gene: TRBJ2-2; v_gene: TRBV6-1; CDR3aa: CASSEYRGNTGELFF
j_gene: TRBJ2-7; v_gene: TRBV15; CDR3aa: CATSRDRGFPYEQYF
j_gene: TRBJ2-5; v_gene: TRBV20-1; CDR3aa: CSASDRLLQETQYF
j_gene: TRBJ1-3; v_gene: TRBV7-2; CDR3aa: CASSTDGGNTIYF
j_gene: TRBJ1-4; v_gene: TRBV4-1; CDR3aa: CASSQKGSTNEKLFF
j_gene: TRBJ2-5; v_gene: TRBV6-5; CDR3aa: CASSYSPGIQETQYF
j_gene: TRBJ2-1; v_gene: TRBV20-1; CDR3aa: CSASYLYNEQFF
j_gene: TRBJ2-1; v_gene: TRBV20-1; CDR3aa: CSALSQDSPNNEQFF
j_gene: TRBJ2-2; v_gene: TRBV5-6; CDR3aa: CASSPRTGTLNTGELFF
j_gene: TRBJ1-2; v_gene: TRBV5-6; CDR3aa: CASSFGQGVYAYTF
j_gene: TRBJ2-2; v_gene: TRBV11-1; CDR3aa: CASSQSRVVSANTGELFF
j_gene: TRBJ2-2; v_gene: TRBV24-1; CDR3aa: CATSAAGMNTGELFF
j_gene: TRBJ1-5; v_gene: TRBV3-1; CDR3aa: CASSQGHSVNQPQHF
j_gene: TRBJ2-7; v_gene: TRBV7-9; CDR3aa: CASSPVSSYEQYF
j_gene: TRBJ2-7; v_gene: TRBV25-1; CDR3aa: CASSRPGSYEQYF
j_gene: TRBJ2-7; v_gene: TRBV5-4; CDR3aa: CASSSPGGRNEQYF
j_gene: TRBJ2-1; v_gene: TRBV5-1; CDR3aa: CASSPERSGGGNEQFF
j_gene: TRBJ2-3; v_gene: TRBV4-1; CDR3aa: CASSQGVNRAVTDTQYF
j_gene: TRBJ1-1; v_gene: TRBV18; CDR3aa: CASSPRTFPSEAFF